This TCR beta chain was identified during a study of cytotoxic CD8 clonotypes in ibrutinib-treated CLL. Generated by immunoSEQ multiplex PCR, the TCRdb table keeps only in-frame clones and is missing some. The sample shows about 120,000 clones, approximately 56% of them seen only once. V lost 7 bases and J lost 2; bases outside the gene matches: 6. This CDR3 is built from 14 residues. CDR1 and CDR2 from the germline V gene are SNHLY and FYNNEI. The material sequenced was PBMCs, taken after 24 months of ibrutinib treatment. The chain carries TRBV2 and TRBJ2-5; 8 nucleotides match TRBD1. This clonotype was sampled from a human donor with chronic lymphocytic leukemia. The CDR3: CASIGQGLQETQYF. The CDR3 nucleotides read TGTGCCAGCATCGGACAGGGTTTACAAGAGACCCAGTACTTC.